This T cell receptor beta chain was sequenced for a study of T cells in tuberculosis. About the research overall: This South African cohort compared adolescents with or without latent tuberculosis against adults with active tuberculosis.

This CDR3 has 13 residues. Deletions cut 7 bases from V and 3 bases from J, with 10 bases between. In germline, CDR1 is LNHDA, CDR2 SQIVND (reference sequence). Comment on this clone: Its antigen is unknown.

This table comes from immunoSEQ multiplex PCR, and its TCRdb copy is limited to in-frame clones, with some not included. This table holds around 35,000 clones, around 92% found once. Study-wide points: Active tuberculosis TCR-alpha repertoires lay closer to GMM-specific TCRs than IGRA-negative controls, suggesting clonal expansion. Active tuberculosis patients had shorter CDR3-alpha; the beta difference was nonsignificant.

The chain recombines TRBV19 with TRBJ1-5; D not resolved. The sequencing input was PBMCs. The receptor's source is a donor aged 10-29 years with latent tuberculosis or without tuberculosis infection. Some clones in this sample may be carry-over from other donors' samples. In DNA, the CDR3 is TGTGCCAGTACTCCCGGGGTCAATCAGCCCCAGCATTTT. Residues: CASTPGVNQPQHF. Drawing the rest from reference TRBV19 and TRBJ1-5, the complete variable domain is DGGITQSPKYLFRKEGQNVTLSCEQNLNHDAMYWYRQDPGQGLRLIYYSQIVNDFQKGDIAEGYSVSREKKESFPLTVTSAQKNPTAFYLCASTPGVNQPQHFGDGTRLSIL.